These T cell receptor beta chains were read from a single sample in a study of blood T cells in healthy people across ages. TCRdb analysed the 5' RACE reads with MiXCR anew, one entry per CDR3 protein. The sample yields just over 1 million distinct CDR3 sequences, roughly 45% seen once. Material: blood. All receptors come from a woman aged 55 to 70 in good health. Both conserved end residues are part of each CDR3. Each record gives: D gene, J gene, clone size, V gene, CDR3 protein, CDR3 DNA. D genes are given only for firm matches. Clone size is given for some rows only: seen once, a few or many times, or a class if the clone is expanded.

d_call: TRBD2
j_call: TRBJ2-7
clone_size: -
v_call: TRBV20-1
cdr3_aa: CSARFVAGGEQYF
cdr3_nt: TGCAGTGCTAGGTTCGTAGCGGGAGGCGAGCAGTACTTC

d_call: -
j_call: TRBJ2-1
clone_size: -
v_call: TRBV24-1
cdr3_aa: CATSDFTRSGNEQFF
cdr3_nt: TGTGCCACCAGTGATTTTACCCGGAGCGGGAATGAGCAGTTCTTC

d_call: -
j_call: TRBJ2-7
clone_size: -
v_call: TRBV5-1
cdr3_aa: CASSSGDTEQYF
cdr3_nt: TGCGCCAGCAGCTCGGGAGACACCGAGCAGTACTTC

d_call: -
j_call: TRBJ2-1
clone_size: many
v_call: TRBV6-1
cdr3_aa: CASTKRDTYNEQFF
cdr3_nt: TGTGCCAGCACTAAGCGGGACACCTACAATGAGCAGTTCTTC

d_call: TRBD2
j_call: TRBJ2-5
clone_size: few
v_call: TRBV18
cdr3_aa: CASSPIAGGPETQYF
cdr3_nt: TGTGCCAGCTCTCCAATAGCGGGAGGGCCGGAGACCCAGTACTTC

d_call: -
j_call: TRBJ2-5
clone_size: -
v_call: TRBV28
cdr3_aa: CASRRQSQETQYF
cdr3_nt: TGTGCCAGCAGACGACAGAGTCAAGAGACCCAGTACTTC

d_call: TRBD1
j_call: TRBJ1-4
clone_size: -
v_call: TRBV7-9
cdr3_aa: CASSPGTGVGSEKLFF
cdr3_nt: TGTGCCAGCAGTCCCGGGACAGGAGTTGGGAGTGAAAAACTGTTTTTT

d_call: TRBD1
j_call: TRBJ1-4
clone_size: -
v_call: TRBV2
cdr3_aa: CASIRDRHEKLFF
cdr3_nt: TGTGCCAGCATCCGGGACAGACATGAAAAACTGTTTTTT

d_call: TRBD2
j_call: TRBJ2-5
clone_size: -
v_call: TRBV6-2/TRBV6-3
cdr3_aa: CASTWGLGVFGEQYF
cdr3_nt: TGTGCCAGCACCTGGGGACTAGGGGTTTTTGGTGAGCAGTACTTC

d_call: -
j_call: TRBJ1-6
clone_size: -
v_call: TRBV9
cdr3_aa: CASSVGQWNSPLHF
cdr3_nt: TGTGCCAGCAGCGTAGGACAGTGGAATTCACCCCTCCACTTT

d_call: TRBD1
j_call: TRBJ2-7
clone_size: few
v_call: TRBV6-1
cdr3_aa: CASGYRGLGEQYF
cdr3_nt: TGTGCCAGCGGCTACAGGGGGCTAGGAGAGCAGTACTTC

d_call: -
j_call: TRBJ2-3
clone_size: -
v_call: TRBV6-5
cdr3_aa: CASSYFGIGTDTQYF
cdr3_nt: TGTGCCAGCAGTTACTTCGGTATTGGAACAGATACGCAGTATTTT

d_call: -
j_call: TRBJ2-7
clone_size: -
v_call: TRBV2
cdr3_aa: CANSDRDGPYEQYF
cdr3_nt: TGTGCCAACAGTGATAGGGACGGACCCTACGAGCAGTACTTC

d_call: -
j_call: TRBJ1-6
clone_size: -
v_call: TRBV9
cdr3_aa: CASTKEKVNSPLHF
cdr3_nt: TGTGCCAGCACAAAAGAAAAAGTGAATTCACCCCTCCACTTT

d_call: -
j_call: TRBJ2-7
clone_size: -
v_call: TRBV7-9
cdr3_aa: CASSELGRSFIYEQYF
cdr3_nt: TGTGCCAGCAGCGAGTTAGGGAGGAGCTTTATCTACGAGCAGTACTTC

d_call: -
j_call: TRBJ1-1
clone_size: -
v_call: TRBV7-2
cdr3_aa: CASSLPRNTEAFF
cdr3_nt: TGTGCCAGCAGCCTACCCCGGAACACTGAAGCTTTCTTT